These 27 T cell receptor beta chains were all obtained from the same sample, sequenced in a study of shared clonotypes between healthy human individuals (dated by TCRdb to between 2020 and 2021). Receptors were amplified or captured by the immunoSEQ multiplex PCR assay. TCRdb stores this immuneACCESS table with in-frame sequences only. Part of the clones is absent; in the studies checked, under half of the shortfall reflects unresolved V genes, and no reason is known for the rest. This sample gives 2 million to 2.5 million clones in total; about 92% of them show up just once. Of the sample, 0.39% falls within the top ten clones. Material for sequencing was naive CD4+ T cells from PBMCs. Reading the label with the study, this specimen's cell subset or site is: CD45RA+ positively selected. The receptors were sampled from a man between 18 and 35 years old in good health. Some clones in this sample may be carry-over from other donors' samples.

This clone was recorded a few times. The rearrangement links TRBV19 to TRBJ2-2; 11 positions match TRBD1. V dropped 7 bases and J dropped 6; count of bases not matched to a gene: 4. Germline CDR1 reads LNHDA; CDR2 reads SQIVND (reference sequence). The CDR3 spans 14 residues. The CDR3 nucleotides are TGTGCCAGTAACCGGGACAGGGGGTCCGGGGAGCTGTTTTTT. This encodes CASNRDRGSGELFF.

The V gene is TRBV5-5, the J gene TRBJ1-5; 8 bases map to TRBD1. V dropped 0 bases and J dropped 6; count of bases not matched to a gene: 5. Germline V lookup: CDR1 SGHKS, CDR2 YYEKEE (reference sequence). CDR3 length: 15 residues. This chain's CDR3 is CASSLEGTGLQPQHF. The CDR3, as DNA: TGTGCCAGCAGCTTGGAAGGGACAGGCCTTCAGCCCCAGCATTTT.

The rearrangement joins TRBV14 to TRBJ1-2; 7 bases align to TRBD1. Germline V gene data show CDR1 as SGHDN and CDR2 as FVKESK. V shed 4 bases, J shed 9 bases, and the junction held 11 bases outside the gene matches. The CDR3 extends over 14 amino acids. CDR3 coding DNA: TGTGCCAGCAGCCTGCAGGGACAGCGCTTTAGCTACACCTTC. Its translation: CASSLQGQRFSYTF.

The CDR3 nucleotides are TGTGCCAGCTCACAGGGACAGGGGGCCTCCGAGCAGTACTTC. Translation: CASSQGQGASEQYF. The rearrangement joins TRBV18 to TRBJ2-5; 12 bases match TRBD1. TRBJ2-7 matches the DNA end more closely, so the J call is doubtful. The germline V gene encodes CDR1 KGHSH and CDR2 LQKENI. The CDR3 extends over 14 amino acids.

V usage is TRBV6-1 and J usage is TRBJ2-5, with a possible D match to TRBD1 (6 bases). The CDR3 length is 13 residues. V was cut by 7 bases and J by 3 bases, with 12 bases left in between. Germline CDR1 and CDR2: MNHNS and SASEGT. DNA of the CDR3: TGTGCCAGCAAGGTATGGACAGAAGAGACCCAGTACTTC. The encoded protein is CASKVWTEETQYF.

Written as DNA, the CDR3 is TGCGCCAGCAGTCATTTCGTCGTGGGATGTTCACCCCTCCACTTT. Amino acid sequence: CASSHFVVGCSPLHF. V gene TRBV23-1 combines with J gene TRBJ1-6; D is unresolved. TRBV23-1 falls under the ORF class, with uncertain function. The CDR3 consists of 15 residues. V lost 3 bases to trimming and J lost 9 bases, with 15 bases between them.

The rearrangement joins TRBV28 to TRBJ2-3; the match to TRBD1 covers 10 bases. Germline V gene lookup returns CDR1 MDHEN and CDR2 SYDVKM. There are 15 residues in the CDR3. J was trimmed by 7 bases and V by 6 bases; bases with no gene match: 10. The CDR3 loop is CASSPGTGERHTQYF. CDR3 DNA sequence: TGTGCCAGCAGCCCAGGGACAGGGGAGCGCCATACGCAGTATTTT.

V is TRBV19 and J is TRBJ2-1; D uncertain. Germline CDR1 is LNHDA and CDR2 is SQIVND (reference sequence). The CDR3 sequence is 14 residues long. V was trimmed by 6 bases and J by 0 bases, leaving 9 bases between them. CDR3 coding DNA: TGTGCCAGTAGCCCTTTTTACTCCTACAATGAGCAGTTCTTC. Translating gives CASSPFYSYNEQFF.

Note on this clone: An end of the junction differs from the germline gene, which may be a read error. The chain employs TRBV28 and TRBJ2-3; D possibly corresponds to TRBD2 (6 bases). Germline-derived CDR1 and CDR2 are MDHEN and SYDVKM. This CDR3 spans 11 amino acids. CDR3 amino acids: CASSFGLATYF. The CDR3 DNA follows: TGTGCCAGCAGTTTTGGGCTAGCGACCTACTTT.

The chain couples TRBV28 to TRBJ2-7; possible D gene TRBD2, 7 bases. This CDR3 has 16 amino acids. Trimming took 2 bases from V and 2 from J, leaving 16 bases between them. Germline V lookup: CDR1 MDHEN, CDR2 SYDVKM. CDR3: CASSLGPRGGAYEQYF. CDR3 sequence (DNA): TGTGCCAGCAGTTTAGGGCCCCGAGGGGGGGCCTACGAGCAGTACTTC.

Comments on this clone: The sample holds other DNA sequences that translate to the same CDR3. The genes are TRBV27 and TRBJ2-7, with 7 nucleotides matching TRBD1. CDR3 length: 14 amino acids. From germline, CDR1 is MNHEY and CDR2 SMNVEV (reference sequence). V lost 1 base, J lost 3 bases, and 3 bases stayed unmatched. CDR3 in amino acids: CASSLLGQSYEQYF. The CDR3 DNA is TGTGCCAGCAGTTTATTGGGACAGAGCTACGAGCAGTACTTC.

This chain joins TRBV15 and TRBJ2-5; no reliable D call. The V gene lost 0 bases and the J gene lost 7 bases, with 9 bases spanning the gap. From germline, CDR1 is LNHNV and CDR2 YYDKDF (reference sequence). The length of the CDR3 is 13 residues. As DNA, the CDR3 is TGTGCCACCAGCAGAGATTCCCCAGGGACCCAGTACTTC. This translates into CATSRDSPGTQYF.

The chain is built from TRBV19 and TRBJ2-4, with a possible D match to TRBD2 (6 bases). CDR1 is LNHDA and CDR2 is SQIVND in the germline V gene (reference sequence). The CDR3 totals 14 residues. V was shortened by 5 bases and J by 7 bases, with 15 bases between the two germline ends. The CDR3 protein is CASSPGKGRNIQYF. The CDR3 DNA is TGTGCCAGTAGTCCCGGTAAAGGGAGGAACATTCAGTACTTC.

The chain employs TRBV7-8 and TRBJ2-5; possible D gene TRBD1, 6 bases. The CDR3 spans 16 residues. V was trimmed by 4 bases and J by 1 base, leaving 16 bases between them. The germline gives CDR1 SGHVS, CDR2 FQNEAQ. In DNA form, the CDR3 reads TGTGCCAGCAGCTCGTTATCGAAGGGGGTCCAAGAGACCCAGTACTTC. Protein product: CASSSLSKGVQETQYF.

The rearrangement uses TRBV7-9 and TRBJ2-7, with D possibly being TRBD1 (7 bases). The CDR3 runs 15 residues. Trimming took off 2 bases at V and 6 bases at J, with 17 bases between the two ends. Germline loops: CDR1 SEHNR, CDR2 FQNEAQ (reference sequence). CDR3 residues: CASSLTGAGGSEQYF. The CDR3 DNA sequence: TGTGCCAGCAGCTTAACCGGGGCAGGGGGGTCCGAGCAGTACTTC.

The chain employs TRBV7-6 and TRBJ2-3; 15 nucleotides line up with TRBD2. The CDR3 is 21 amino acids. With V trimmed by 2 bases and J by 0 bases, 12 bases remained unmatched. Germline V gives CDR1 SGHVS, CDR2 FNYEAQ. This CDR3 is CASSLKPGLAGGSSSTDTQYF. DNA for the CDR3: TGTGCCAGCAGCTTAAAACCGGGACTAGCGGGAGGCTCCTCTAGCACAGATACGCAGTATTTT.

The J gene is TRBJ2-6, the V gene TRBV7-3, with D possibly being TRBD1 or TRBD2 (5 bases each). Germline V lookup: CDR1 SGHTA, CDR2 FQGTGA. The CDR3 totals 12 residues. Trimming took 3 bases from V and 12 from J, leaving 9 bases between them. This chain's CDR3 is CASSFNGGVLTF. The CDR3 DNA sequence: TGTGCCAGCAGCTTCAATGGGGGCGTCCTGACTTTC.

J is TRBJ2-1 and V is TRBV28; D uncertain. The CDR3 extends over 14 amino acids. Trimming left V 3 bases short and J 9 bases short, with 15 bases between. The germline V gene encodes CDR1 MDHEN and CDR2 SYDVKM. In DNA, the CDR3 is TGTGCCAGCAGTTTTTTGGACCCGATGGGTGAGCAGTTCTTC. It is translated as CASSFLDPMGEQFF.

The chain recombines TRBV9 with TRBJ2-7; TRBD2 agrees at 7 bases. Germline-derived CDR1 and CDR2 are SGDLS and YYNGEE. The CDR3 spans 18 residues. The V and J ends lost 4 bases and 0 bases, in that order; junction bases with no gene match: 16. In nucleotides, the CDR3 is TGTGCCAGCAGCCTAGGTTTACCTCTAGCGGCTTACTCCTACGAGCAGTACTTC. Translation: CASSLGLPLAAYSYEQYF. The full variable domain, its missing parts supplied by reference TRBV9 and TRBJ2-7, is DSGVTQTPKHLITATGQRVTLRCSPRSGDLSVYWYQQSLDQGLQFLIQYYNGEERAKGNILERFSAQQFPDLHSELNLSSLELGDSALYFCASSLGLPLAAYSYEQYFGPGTRLTVT.

The V and J genes are TRBV20-1 and TRBJ1-1; D gene ambiguous. The length of the CDR3 is 11 residues. CDR1 and CDR2 (germline): DFQATT, SNEGSKA (reference sequence). Trimming left V 6 bases short and J 1 base short, with 6 bases between. The CDR3 reads CSAVPNTEAFF. The CDR3 DNA reads as TGCAGTGCAGTACCGAACACTGAAGCTTTCTTT.

The chain recombines TRBV9 with TRBJ1-1; D uncertain. Germline V lookup: CDR1 SGDLS, CDR2 YYNGEE. Trimming stripped 4 bases from V and 0 bases from J, with 13 bases between. The CDR3 spans 15 residues. CDR3 residues: CASSPRGAMNTEAFF. The CDR3 DNA reads as TGTGCCAGCAGCCCCCGAGGAGCAATGAACACTGAAGCTTTCTTT. Full variable domain (remainder filled in from reference TRBV9 and TRBJ1-1): DSGVTQTPKHLITATGQRVTLRCSPRSGDLSVYWYQQSLDQGLQFLIQYYNGEERAKGNILERFSAQQFPDLHSELNLSSLELGDSALYFCASSPRGAMNTEAFFGQGTRLTVV.

The chain uses TRBV4-2 and TRBJ2-7, with D perhaps matching TRBD2 (6 bases). Per the germline V gene, CDR1 is LGHNA and CDR2 is YNFKEQ. This CDR3 region has 15 residues. Trimming pared 0 bases from V and 3 bases from J, leaving 12 bases between. The CDR3: CASSQETSRIYEQYF. The CDR3 DNA follows: TGTGCCAGCAGCCAAGAAACTAGCAGAATCTACGAGCAGTACTTC.

This chain uses TRBV5-4 with TRBJ2-5; 7 nucleotides align to TRBD2. Germline V lookup: CDR1 SGHNT, CDR2 YYREEE (reference sequence). Trimming took 4 bases from V and 0 from J; bases not matched to a gene: 3. CDR3 size: 14 residues. The CDR3 DNA sequence: TGTGCCAGCAGCCCGGGGGGAAACCAAGAGACCCAGTACTTC. Amino acids: CASSPGGNQETQYF.

This rearrangement joins TRBV29-1 to TRBJ2-1; perhaps TRBD1 as D (6 bases). CDR3 length: 13 amino acids. Germline assignment: CDR1 SQVTM and CDR2 ANQGSEA. Trimming left V 8 bases short and J 7 bases short, with 18 bases between. CDR3 in amino acids: CSPRKAQGNEQFF. CDR3 nucleotides: TGCAGCCCCCGAAAGGCGCAGGGGAATGAGCAGTTCTTC.

This chain links TRBV27 with TRBJ2-5, with TRBD1 matching 7 bases. Germline-derived CDR1 and CDR2 are MNHEY and SMNVEV (reference sequence). V lost 5 bases, J lost 5 bases, and 8 bases stayed unmatched. The CDR3 is 14 residues long. The CDR3 loop is CASSIQGYLETQYF. The CDR3 nucleotides are TGTGCCAGCAGTATACAGGGGTATTTGGAGACCCAGTACTTC.

The V gene is TRBV14, the J gene TRBJ1-2; 8 bases are shared with TRBD1. The CDR3 is 14 amino acids. Germline CDR1 is SGHDN and CDR2 is FVKESK. The V gene end was trimmed by 4 bases and the J gene end by 4 bases; junction bases not matched to a gene: 5. CDR3: CASSPGQGLYGYTF. CDR3 nucleotide sequence: TGTGCCAGCAGCCCAGGACAGGGACTCTATGGCTACACCTTC.

In this sample, this clone turned up a few times. The chain carries TRBV6-5 and TRBJ1-1; 7 nucleotides match TRBD1. The J segment lost 1 base and the V segment lost 4 bases, leaving 3 bases of the junction unmatched. Germline CDR1 is MNHEY and CDR2 is SVGAGI. This CDR3 is built from 14 residues. CDR3 sequence (DNA): TGTGCCAGCAGTTGGGGACAGAGGAACACTGAAGCTTTCTTT. Translation: CASSWGQRNTEAFF.